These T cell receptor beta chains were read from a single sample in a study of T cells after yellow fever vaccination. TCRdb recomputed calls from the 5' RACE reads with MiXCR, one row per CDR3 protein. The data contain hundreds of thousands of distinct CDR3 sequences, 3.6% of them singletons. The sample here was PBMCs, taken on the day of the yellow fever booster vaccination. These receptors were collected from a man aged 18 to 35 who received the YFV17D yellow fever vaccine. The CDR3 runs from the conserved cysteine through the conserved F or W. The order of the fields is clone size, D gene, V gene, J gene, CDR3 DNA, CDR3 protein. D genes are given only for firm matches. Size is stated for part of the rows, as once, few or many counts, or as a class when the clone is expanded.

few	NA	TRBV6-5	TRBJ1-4	TGTGCCAGCAGTTACTCTGCAGGGAATGAAAAACTGTTTTTT	CASSYSAGNEKLFF
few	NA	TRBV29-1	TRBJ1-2	TGCAGCGCCGATTCGCGGGCTACGCGCTACACCTTC	CSADSRATRYTF
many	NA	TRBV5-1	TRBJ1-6	TGCGCCAGCAGCTTGGGGACCGGGAATAATTCACCCCTCCACTTT	CASSLGTGNNSPLHF
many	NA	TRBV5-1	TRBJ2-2	TGCGCCAGCAGCGGAGGGCAGTCGAACACCGGGGAGCTGTTTTTT	CASSGGQSNTGELFF
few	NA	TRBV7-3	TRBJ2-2	TGTGCCAGCAGCTTACAGGGTAGCGAGGGTACCGGGGAGCTGTTTTTT	CASSLQGSEGTGELFF
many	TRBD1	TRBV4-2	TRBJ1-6	TGTGCCAGCAGCCAAGAGGGACAGGTAGTGTCACCCCTCCACTTT	CASSQEGQVVSPLHF
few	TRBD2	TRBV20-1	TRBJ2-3	TGCAGTGCTACACTAGCGGGGGGCACAGATACGCAGTATTTT	CSATLAGGTDTQYF
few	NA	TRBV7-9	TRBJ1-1	TGTGCCACTCAGAAGCCGCAGGGGAACACTGAAGCTTTCTTT	CATQKPQGNTEAFF
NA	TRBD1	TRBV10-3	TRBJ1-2	TGTGCCATCAACGGAGGACAGGGGTATGGCTACACCTTC	CAINGGQGYGYTF
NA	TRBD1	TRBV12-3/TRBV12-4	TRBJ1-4	TGTGCCAGCAGTCGCCGGACAGGGGGTCGAGAAAAACTGTTTTTT	CASSRRTGGREKLFF
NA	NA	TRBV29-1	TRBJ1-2	TGCAGCGTGGGAACACCGGTAACTAACTATGGCTACACCTTC	CSVGTPVTNYGYTF
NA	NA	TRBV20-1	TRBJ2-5	TGCAGTGCTAGGGCAGGGAGGTCGGAGACCCAGTACTTC	CSARAGRSETQYF
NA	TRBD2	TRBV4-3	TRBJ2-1	TGCGCCAGCAGCCGAGAAATAGCGGGGACTTACAATGAGCAGTTCTTC	CASSREIAGTYNEQFF
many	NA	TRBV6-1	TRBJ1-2	TGTGCCAGCAGTTTAGACATAAACTATGGCTACACCTTC	CASSLDINYGYTF
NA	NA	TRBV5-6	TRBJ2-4	TGTGCCAGCAGCCCGGCAGAGACCAACATTCAGTACTTC	CASSPAETNIQYF
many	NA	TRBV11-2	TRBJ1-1	TGTGCCAGCAGCTTAGATCCAGGGTTCGGTGAAGCTTTCTTT	CASSLDPGFGEAFF